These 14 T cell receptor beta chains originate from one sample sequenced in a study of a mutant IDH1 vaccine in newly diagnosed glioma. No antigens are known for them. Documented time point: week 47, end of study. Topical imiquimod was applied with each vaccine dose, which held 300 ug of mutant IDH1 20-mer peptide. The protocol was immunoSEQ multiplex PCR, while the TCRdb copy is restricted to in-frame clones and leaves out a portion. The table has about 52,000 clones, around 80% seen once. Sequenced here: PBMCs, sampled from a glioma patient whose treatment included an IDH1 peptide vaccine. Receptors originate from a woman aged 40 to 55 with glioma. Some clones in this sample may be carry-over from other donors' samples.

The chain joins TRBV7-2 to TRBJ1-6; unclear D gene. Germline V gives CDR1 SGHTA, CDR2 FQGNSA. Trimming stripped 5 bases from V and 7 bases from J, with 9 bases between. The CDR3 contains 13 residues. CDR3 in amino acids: CASSDGPNSPLHF. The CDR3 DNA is TGTGCCAGCAGCGATGGTCCCAATTCACCCCTCCACTTT.

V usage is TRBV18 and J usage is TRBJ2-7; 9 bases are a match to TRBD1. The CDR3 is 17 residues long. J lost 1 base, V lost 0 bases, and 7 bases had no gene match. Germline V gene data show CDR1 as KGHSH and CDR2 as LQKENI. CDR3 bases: TGTGCCAGCTCACCACCGCGGGGACAGGGAATATCCTACGAGCAGTACTTC. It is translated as CASSPPRGQGISYEQYF. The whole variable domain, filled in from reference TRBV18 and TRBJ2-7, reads NAGVMQNPRHLVRRRGQEARLRCSPMKGHSHVYWYRQLPEEGLKFMVYLQKENIIDESGMPKERFSAEFPKEGPSILRIQQVVRGDSAAYFCASSPPRGQGISYEQYFGPGTRLTVT.

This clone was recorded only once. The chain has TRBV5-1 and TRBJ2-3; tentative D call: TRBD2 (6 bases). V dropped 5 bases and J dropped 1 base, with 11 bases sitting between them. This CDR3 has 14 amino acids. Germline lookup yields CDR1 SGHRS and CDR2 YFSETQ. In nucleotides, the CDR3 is TGCGCCAGCAGAGGCGGGGATCGCACAGATACGCAGTATTTT. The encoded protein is CASRGGDRTDTQYF.

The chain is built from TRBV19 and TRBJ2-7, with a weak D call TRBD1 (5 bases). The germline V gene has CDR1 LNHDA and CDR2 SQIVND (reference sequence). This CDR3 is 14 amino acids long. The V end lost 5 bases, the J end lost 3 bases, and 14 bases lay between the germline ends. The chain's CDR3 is CASSGAQGDYEQYF. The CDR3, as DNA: TGTGCCAGTAGTGGCGCCCAGGGTGACTACGAGCAGTACTTC. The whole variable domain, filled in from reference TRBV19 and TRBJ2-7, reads DGGITQSPKYLFRKEGQNVTLSCEQNLNHDAMYWYRQDPGQGLRLIYYSQIVNDFQKGDIAEGYSVSREKKESFPLTVTSAQKNPTAFYLCASSGAQGDYEQYFGPGTRLTVT.

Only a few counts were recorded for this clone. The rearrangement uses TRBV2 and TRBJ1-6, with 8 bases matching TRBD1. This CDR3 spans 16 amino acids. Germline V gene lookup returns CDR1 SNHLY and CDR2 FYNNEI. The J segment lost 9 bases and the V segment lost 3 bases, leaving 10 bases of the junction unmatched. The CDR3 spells CASSDRSGQGGSPLHF. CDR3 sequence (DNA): TGTGCCAGCAGTGACCGCTCCGGACAGGGAGGTTCACCCCTCCACTTT.

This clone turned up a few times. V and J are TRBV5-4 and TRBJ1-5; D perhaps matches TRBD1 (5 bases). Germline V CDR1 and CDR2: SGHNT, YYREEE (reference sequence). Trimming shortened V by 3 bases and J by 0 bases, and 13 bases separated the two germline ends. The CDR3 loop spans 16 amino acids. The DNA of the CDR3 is TGTGCCAGCAGCTACCGGGACTCTCATAGCAATCAGCCCCAGCATTTT. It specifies CASSYRDSHSNQPQHF.

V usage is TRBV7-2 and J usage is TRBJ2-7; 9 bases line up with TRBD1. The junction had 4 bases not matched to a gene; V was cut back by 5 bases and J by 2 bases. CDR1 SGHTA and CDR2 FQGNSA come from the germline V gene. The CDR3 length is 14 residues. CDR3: CASSVRQGAYEQYF. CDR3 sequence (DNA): TGTGCCAGCAGCGTGAGACAGGGGGCCTACGAGCAGTACTTC.

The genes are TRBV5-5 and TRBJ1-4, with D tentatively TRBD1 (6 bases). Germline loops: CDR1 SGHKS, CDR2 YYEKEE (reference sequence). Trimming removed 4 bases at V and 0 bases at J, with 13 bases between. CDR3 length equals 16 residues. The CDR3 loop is CASSPETGATNEKLFF. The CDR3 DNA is TGTGCCAGCAGCCCCGAGACAGGAGCAACTAATGAAAAACTGTTTTTT.

This CDR3 reads CASSVVGTYGYTF. The CDR3 DNA is TGTGCCAGCAGCGTAGTAGGGACCTATGGCTACACCTTC. The V gene is TRBV9, the J gene TRBJ1-2, with a possible D match to TRBD1 (5 bases). V was shortened by 0 bases and J by 4 bases, with 7 bases between the two germline ends. CDR1 is SGDLS, CDR2 YYNGEE, per germline. The CDR3 consists of 13 residues.

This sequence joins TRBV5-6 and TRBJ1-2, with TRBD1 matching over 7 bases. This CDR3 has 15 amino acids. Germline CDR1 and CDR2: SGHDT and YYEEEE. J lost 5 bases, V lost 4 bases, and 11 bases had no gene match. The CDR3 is CASSRGTEVRYGYTF. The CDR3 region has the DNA TGTGCCAGCAGCCGTGGGACAGAAGTCCGATATGGCTACACCTTC.

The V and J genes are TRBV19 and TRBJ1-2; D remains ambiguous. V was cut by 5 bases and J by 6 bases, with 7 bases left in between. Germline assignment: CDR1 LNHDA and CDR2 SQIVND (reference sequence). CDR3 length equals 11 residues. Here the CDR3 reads CASSESDGYTF. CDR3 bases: TGTGCCAGTAGTGAGTCGGATGGCTACACCTTC.

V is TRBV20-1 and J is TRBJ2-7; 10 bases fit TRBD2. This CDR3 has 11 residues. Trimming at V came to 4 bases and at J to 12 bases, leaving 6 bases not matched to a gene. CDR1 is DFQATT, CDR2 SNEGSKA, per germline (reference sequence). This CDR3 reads CSANSAGGRYF. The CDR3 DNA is TGCAGTGCTAACTCAGCGGGGGGGAGGTACTTC.

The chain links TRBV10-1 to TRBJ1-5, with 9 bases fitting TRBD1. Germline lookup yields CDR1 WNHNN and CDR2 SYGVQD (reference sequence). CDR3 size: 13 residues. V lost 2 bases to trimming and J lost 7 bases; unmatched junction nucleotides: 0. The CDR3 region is CASSEDRGQPQHF. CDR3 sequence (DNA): TGCGCCAGCAGTGAGGACAGGGGGCAGCCCCAGCATTTT.

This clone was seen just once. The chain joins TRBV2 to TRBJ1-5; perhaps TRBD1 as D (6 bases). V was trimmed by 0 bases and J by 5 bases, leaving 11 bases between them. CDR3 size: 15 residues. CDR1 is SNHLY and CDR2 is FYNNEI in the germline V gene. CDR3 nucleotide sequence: TGTGCCAGCAGTGAAGCAGGACAGCCTCATCAGCCCCAGCATTTT. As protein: CASSEAGQPHQPQHF.